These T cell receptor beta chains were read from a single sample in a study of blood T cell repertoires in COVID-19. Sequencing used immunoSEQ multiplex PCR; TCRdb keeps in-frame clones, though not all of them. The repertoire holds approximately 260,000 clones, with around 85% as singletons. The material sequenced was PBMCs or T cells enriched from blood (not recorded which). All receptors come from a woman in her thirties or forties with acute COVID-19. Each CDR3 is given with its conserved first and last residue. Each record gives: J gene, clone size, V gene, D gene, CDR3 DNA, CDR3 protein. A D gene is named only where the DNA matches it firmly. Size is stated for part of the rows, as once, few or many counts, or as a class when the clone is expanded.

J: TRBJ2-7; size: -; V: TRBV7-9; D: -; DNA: TGTGCCAGCGGTGAAGCGGAGATCTACGAGCAGTACTTC; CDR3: CASGEAEIYEQYF
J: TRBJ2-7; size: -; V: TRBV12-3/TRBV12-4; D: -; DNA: TGTGCCAGCAGTCAGCAGGGAGGCGAGCAGTACTTC; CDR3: CASSQQGGEQYF
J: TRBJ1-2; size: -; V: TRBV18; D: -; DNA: TGTGCCAGCTCACCCACGGCAAACACGGGTCTCAATCACTATGGCTACACCTTC; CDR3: CASSPTANTGLNHYGYTF
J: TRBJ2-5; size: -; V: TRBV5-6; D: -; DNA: TGTGCCAGCAGCTTGGCCCAGCAAGAGACCCAGTACTTC; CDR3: CASSLAQQETQYF
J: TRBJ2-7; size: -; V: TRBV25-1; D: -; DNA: TGTGCCAGCAGTGAATATGGAGGTAGCTACGAGCAGTACTTC; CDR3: CASSEYGGSYEQYF
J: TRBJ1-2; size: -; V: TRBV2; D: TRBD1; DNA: TGTGCCAGCAGTGCGCAGGGGGCCTTCGGTGGCTACACCTTC; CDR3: CASSAQGAFGGYTF
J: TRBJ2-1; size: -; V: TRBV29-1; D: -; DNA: TGCAGCGTTGACGGGACTCCTATGGCATGGGACAATGAGCAGTTCTTC; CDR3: CSVDGTPMAWDNEQFF
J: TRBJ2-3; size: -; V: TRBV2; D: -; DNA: TGTGCCAGCACAGGGAGCACAGATACGCAGTATTTT; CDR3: CASTGSTDTQYF
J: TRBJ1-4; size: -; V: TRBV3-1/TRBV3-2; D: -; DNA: TGTGCCAGCAGCCACACGGCAACTAATGAAAAACTGTTTTTT; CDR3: CASSHTATNEKLFF
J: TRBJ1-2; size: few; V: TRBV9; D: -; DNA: TGTGCCAGCAGCGTAGCGTATAACTATGGCTACACCTTC; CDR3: CASSVAYNYGYTF
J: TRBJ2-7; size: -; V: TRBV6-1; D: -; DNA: TGTGCCAGCAGTGAAGGTGACAGCTCCTACGAGCAGTACTTC; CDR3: CASSEGDSSYEQYF
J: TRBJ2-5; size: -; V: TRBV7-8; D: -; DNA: TGTGCCAGCAGCCTCGGTAGAAGGGTCGGGGTCCAAGAGACCCAGTACTTC; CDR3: CASSLGRRVGVQETQYF
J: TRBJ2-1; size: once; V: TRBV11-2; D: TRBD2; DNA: TGTGCCAGCAGCCCCCGGTTGGGGACTATCGACAATGAGCAGTTCTTC; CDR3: CASSPRLGTIDNEQFF
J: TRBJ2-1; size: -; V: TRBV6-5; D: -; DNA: TGTGCCAGCAGTCACAGTGGCCCTTACAATGAGCAGTTCTTC; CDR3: CASSHSGPYNEQFF